Sequencing of this T cell receptor beta chain was carried out in a study of blood T cell repertoires in COVID-19. The wider study: The samples span acute and convalescent COVID-19 from the United States, Italy and Spain.

Participant age was about 18 to 89 years, and participants resided in about 25 US areas. Participant reports of clinical history set cohort assignment. Assay used: immunoSEQ multiplex PCR; TCRdb lists only in-frame clones, some missing. The sample has 350,000 to 450,000 clones; more than 75% are singletons. Trimming removed 3 bases at V and 8 bases at J, with 11 bases between. The CDR3 extends over 13 amino acids. In germline, CDR1 is KGHSH, CDR2 LQKENI. The sequenced material came from PBMCs or T cells enriched from blood (not recorded which). The TCR sequence derives from a man aged 35-49 years in a cohort exposed to, infected with or recovered from COVID-19 (not recorded which). The chain is built from TRBV18 and TRBJ2-1; possible D gene TRBD1, 5 bases. The CDR3 loop reads CASSPLQGDEQFF. As DNA, the CDR3 is TGTGCCAGCTCACCCCTCCAGGGTGATGAGCAGTTCTTC. Filled out from reference TRBV18 and TRBJ2-1, the complete variable domain reads NAGVMQNPRHLVRRRGQEARLRCSPMKGHSHVYWYRQLPEEGLKFMVYLQKENIIDESGMPKERFSAEFPKEGPSILRIQQVVRGDSAAYFCASSPLQGDEQFFGPGTRLTVL.